The 6 T cell receptor beta chains presented below share a single source sample, sequenced in a study of T cell responses to AZD1222 COVID-19 vaccine. Sequenced by immunoSEQ multiplex PCR; TCRdb stores in-frame clones only, minus some. The repertoire holds roughly 120,000 clones, with about 90% as singletons. The input for sequencing was peripheral blood, taken on day 0 of AZD1222 vaccination. These receptors all come from an adult in good health.

This chain uses TRBV21-1 with TRBJ1-5. TRBV21-1 is a recognized pseudogene. This CDR3 has 14 residues. The chain's CDR3 is CASTTRGGGQPQHF. In DNA form, the CDR3 reads TGTGCCAGCACTACTAGGGGCGGGGGTCAGCCCCAGCATTTT.

V gene TRBV9 combines with J gene TRBJ1-2, with no clear D. V was shortened by 7 bases and J by 3 bases, with 7 bases between the two germline ends. The V gene's germline CDR1 is SGDLS and CDR2 YYNGEE. The CDR3 extends over 11 amino acids. CDR3 sequence: CASERDYGYTF. The CDR3 nucleotides are TGTGCCAGCGAAAGAGACTATGGCTACACCTTC.

This chain joins TRBV25-1 and TRBJ1-1; 7 bases align to TRBD1. Per germline, CDR1 MGHDK and CDR2 SYGVNS. V was pared by 4 bases and J by 0 bases, with 5 bases of the junction left unmatched. The CDR3 consists of 15 residues. CDR3 nucleotides: TGTGCCAGCAGTGGCTGGACAGGTATGAACACTGAAGCTTTCTTT. Translating gives CASSGWTGMNTEAFF.

V usage is TRBV19 and J usage is TRBJ1-4; D ambiguous. Germline assignment: CDR1 LNHDA and CDR2 SQIVND (reference sequence). V lost 2 bases, J lost 10 bases, and 8 bases lay in between. This CDR3 is built from 12 residues. The CDR3 DNA reads TGTGCCAGTAGTATACTCGAGGGAAAACTGTTTTTT. Translated: CASSILEGKLFF.

This clone was counted a few times. The CDR3 loop reads CASAPLLAGTGELFF. The DNA for the CDR3 is TGTGCCAGCGCCCCCCTACTAGCGGGAACCGGGGAGCTGTTTTTT. V usage is TRBV2 and J usage is TRBJ2-2; 10 bases are a match to TRBD2. CDR1 SNHLY and CDR2 FYNNEI come from the germline V gene. The CDR3 is 15 amino acids. J lost 5 bases, V lost 8 bases, and 8 bases had no gene match.

The chain recombines TRBV28 with TRBJ2-3; D is tentatively TRBD1 or TRBD2 (5 bases each). The CDR3 runs 16 residues. Trimming stripped 5 bases from V and 5 bases from J, with 20 bases between. Germline V gene sequence: CDR1 MDHEN, CDR2 SYDVKM. The CDR3 DNA is TGTGCCAGCAGTACCAGGCCCTTTGGGACCGTAGATACGCAGTATTTT. Its translation: CASSTRPFGTVDTQYF.